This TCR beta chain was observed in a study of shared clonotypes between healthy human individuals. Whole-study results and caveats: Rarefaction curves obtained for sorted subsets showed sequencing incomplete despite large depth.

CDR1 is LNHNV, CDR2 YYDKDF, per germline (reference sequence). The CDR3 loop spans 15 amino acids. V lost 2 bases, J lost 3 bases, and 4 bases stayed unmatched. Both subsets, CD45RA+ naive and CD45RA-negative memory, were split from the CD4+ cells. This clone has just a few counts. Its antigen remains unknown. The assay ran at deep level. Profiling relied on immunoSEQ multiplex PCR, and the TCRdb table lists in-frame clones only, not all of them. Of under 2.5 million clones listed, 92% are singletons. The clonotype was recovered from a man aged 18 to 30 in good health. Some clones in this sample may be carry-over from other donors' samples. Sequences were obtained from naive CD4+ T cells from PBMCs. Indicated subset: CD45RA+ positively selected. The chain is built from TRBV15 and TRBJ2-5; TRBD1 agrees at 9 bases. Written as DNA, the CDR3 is TGTGCCACCAGCAGAAGAGACAGGGGGGAAGAGACCCAGTACTTC. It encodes CATSRRDRGEETQYF.